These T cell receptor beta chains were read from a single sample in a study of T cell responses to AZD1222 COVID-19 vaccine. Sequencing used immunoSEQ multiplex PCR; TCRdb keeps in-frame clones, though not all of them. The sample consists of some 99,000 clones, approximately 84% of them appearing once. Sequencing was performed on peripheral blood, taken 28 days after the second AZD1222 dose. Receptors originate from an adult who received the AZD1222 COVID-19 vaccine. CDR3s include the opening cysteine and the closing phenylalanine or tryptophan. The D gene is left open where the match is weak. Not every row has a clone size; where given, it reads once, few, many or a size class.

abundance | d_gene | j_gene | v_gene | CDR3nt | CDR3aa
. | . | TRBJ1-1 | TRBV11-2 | TGTGCCAGCAGCTTTCAGGGCCTGAACACTGAAGCTTTCTTT | CASSFQGLNTEAFF
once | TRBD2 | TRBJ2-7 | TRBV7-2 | TGTGCCAGCAGTGAGAGGCGGGAGGGCCGTTACGAGCAGTACTTC | CASSERREGRYEQYF
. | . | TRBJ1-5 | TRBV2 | TGTGCCAGCAGATTGGCCACAAATCAGCCCCAGCATTTT | CASRLATNQPQHF
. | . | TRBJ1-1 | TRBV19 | TGTGCCAGTAGAAGAAGTACTGAAGCTTTCTTT | CASRRSTEAFF
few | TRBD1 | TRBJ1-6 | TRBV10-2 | TGCGCCAGCAGCCGGACAGGGGGCTTCGATAATTCACCCCTCCACTTT | CASSRTGGFDNSPLHF
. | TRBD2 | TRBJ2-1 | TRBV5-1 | TGCGCCAGCAGCTTCAATAGCGGGAGACTGTACAATGAGCAGTTCTTC | CASSFNSGRLYNEQFF
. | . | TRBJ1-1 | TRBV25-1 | TGTGCCAGCAGTGAACACAGAGGACGGACTGAAGCTTTCTTT | CASSEHRGRTEAFF
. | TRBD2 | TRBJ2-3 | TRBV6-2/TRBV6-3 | TGTGCCAGCAGTTCTACTAGCGGGAGGGGGGACGGCACAGATACGCAGTATTTT | CASSSTSGRGDGTDTQYF
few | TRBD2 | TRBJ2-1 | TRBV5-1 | TGCGCCAGCAGCTTGGCGGCTAGCGGGGGGCCGTCGGGTGAGCAGTTCTTC | CASSLAASGGPSGEQFF
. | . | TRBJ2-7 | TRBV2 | TGTGCCAGCAGGGAGGAATCGATCCGCTACGAGCAGTACTTC | CASREESIRYEQYF
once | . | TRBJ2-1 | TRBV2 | TGTGCCAGCTGGCGGAGAACAAAGATGGAAGAGCAGTTCTTC | CASWRRTKMEEQFF
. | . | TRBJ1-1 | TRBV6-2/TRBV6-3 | TGTGCCAGCAGTCGAGTTAACACTGAAGCTTTCTTT | CASSRVNTEAFF
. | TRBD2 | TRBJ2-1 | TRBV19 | TGTGCCAGTAGTATTAGCGGGAGGGCCAATGAGCAGTTCTTC | CASSISGRANEQFF
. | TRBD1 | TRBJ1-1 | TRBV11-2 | TGTGCCAGCAGCTTAGATTGGGACAGGGAAGCTTTCTTT | CASSLDWDREAFF
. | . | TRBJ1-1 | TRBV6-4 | TGTGCCAGCAGTGACGCCATAGGGGCTGAAGCTTTCTTT | CASSDAIGAEAFF
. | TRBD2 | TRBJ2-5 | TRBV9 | TGTGCCAGCAGCGTAGGTCCGCGGGAGCAAGAGACCCAGTACTTC | CASSVGPREQETQYF
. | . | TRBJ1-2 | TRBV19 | TGTGCCAGTTGTCCAGGGACTAACTATGGCTACACCTTC | CASCPGTNYGYTF
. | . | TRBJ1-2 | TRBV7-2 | TGTGCCAGCAGCTTACCCCAGGGAACCGCTGGCTACACCTTC | CASSLPQGTAGYTF
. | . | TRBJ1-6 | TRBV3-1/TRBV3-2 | TGTGCCAGTCAGAACGGGGGGCGAGGAGGTTCACCCCTCCACTTT | CASQNGGRGGSPLHF
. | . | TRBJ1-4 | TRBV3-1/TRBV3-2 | TGTGCCAGCAGCCCAGGACCGGGCCCAACTAATGAAAAACTGTTTTTT | CASSPGPGPTNEKLFF
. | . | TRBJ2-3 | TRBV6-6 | TGTGCCAGCAGTCCCTCAGATACGCAGTATTTT | CASSPSDTQYF
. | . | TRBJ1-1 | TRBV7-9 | TGTGCCAGCAGCTTAACTCCGGGTGAAGCTTTCTTT | CASSLTPGEAFF
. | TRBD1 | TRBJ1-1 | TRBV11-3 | TGTGCCAGCAGCTGGGGACAGGACACTGAAGCTTTCTTT | CASSWGQDTEAFF
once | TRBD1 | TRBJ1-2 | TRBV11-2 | TGTGCCAGCAGCCCCCGGACAGGGGCGGCCTATGGCTACACCTTC | CASSPRTGAAYGYTF
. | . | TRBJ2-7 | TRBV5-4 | TGTGCCAGCAGCCCCGGGTTTTCCTACGAGCAGTACTTC | CASSPGFSYEQYF
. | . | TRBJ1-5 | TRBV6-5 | TGTGCCAGCTTCTGGGATCAGCCCCAGCATTTT | CASFWDQPQHF
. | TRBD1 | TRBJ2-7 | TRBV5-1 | TGCGCCAGCAGCTCCACCGGGACAGGGGCCTACGAGCAGTACTTC | CASSSTGTGAYEQYF
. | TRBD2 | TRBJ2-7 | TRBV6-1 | TGTGCCAGCAGTGAAGTCCTTTTGACCGCGGGGGACGAGCAGTACTTC | CASSEVLLTAGDEQYF
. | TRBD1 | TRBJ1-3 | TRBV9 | TGTGCCAGCAGCGTGGATATATCACAGGGGAACACCATATATTTT | CASSVDISQGNTIYF
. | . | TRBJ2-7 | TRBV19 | TGTGCCAGTAGTATTCATGAACGAACCTACGAGCAGTACTTC | CASSIHERTYEQYF
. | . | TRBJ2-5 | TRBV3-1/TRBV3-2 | TGTGCCAGCAGCCAAGGGGTTACCCAGTACTTC | CASSQGVTQYF
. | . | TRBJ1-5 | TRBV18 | TGTGCCAGCTCACTAGCCACCCGAGGCATCAATAGCAATCAGCCCCAGCATTTT | CASSLATRGINSNQPQHF
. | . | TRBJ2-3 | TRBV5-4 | TGTGCCAGCAGCCGGGAGTGGCGCACAGATACGCAGTATTTT | CASSREWRTDTQYF